This is a list of T cell receptor beta chains from one sample in a study of CD8 T cells in ankylosing spondylitis. TCRdb recomputed calls from the 5' RACE reads with MiXCR, one row per CDR3 protein. The data contain 250,000 or so distinct CDR3 sequences, about a sixth of them singletons. The sequenced sample was blood, either unsorted or a sorted T cell fraction (not recorded which). The origin of the receptors is a male donor with ankylosing spondylitis or in good health (not recorded which). The CDR3 runs from the conserved cysteine through the conserved F or W. Fields, in order: V gene, J gene, clone size, D gene, CDR3 protein, CDR3 DNA. D genes are given only for firm matches. Size is stated for part of the rows, as once, few or many counts, or as a class when the clone is expanded.

TRBV15,TRBJ2-1,few,.,CATTASTYNEQFF,TGTGCCACCACTGCCTCAACCTACAATGAGCAGTTCTTC
TRBV7-2,TRBJ2-7,.,.,CASSPRESGVGREQYF,TGTGCCAGCAGCCCCCGGGAGTCGGGGGTTGGTCGCGAGCAGTACTTC
TRBV7-9,TRBJ2-7,many,.,CASSGLGAYEQYF,TGTGCCAGCAGCGGGTTGGGGGCCTACGAGCAGTACTTC
TRBV15,TRBJ1-5,.,.,CATSRDFGVFNQPQHF,TGTGCCACCAGCAGAGATTTCGGGGTTTTTAATCAGCCCCAGCATTTT
TRBV6-1,TRBJ2-3,few,.,CASSESLGGNTDTQYF,TGTGCCAGCAGTGAAAGCTTGGGAGGAAACACAGATACGCAGTATTTT
TRBV27,TRBJ2-7,many,.,CASSIEGSGPYEQYF,TGTGCCAGCAGTATCGAGGGAAGCGGCCCTTACGAGCAGTACTTC
TRBV7-2,TRBJ2-2,.,TRBD1,CASSLMWQGATGELFF,TGTGCCAGCAGCTTAATGTGGCAGGGGGCCACCGGGGAGCTGTTTTTT
TRBV6-5,TRBJ1-2,many,.,CASSYGGAAGYTF,TGTGCCAGCAGTTACGGCGGGGCGGCAGGCTACACCTTC
TRBV6-1,TRBJ2-1,.,TRBD2,CASSGGVAGGLNEQFF,TGTGCCAGCAGTGGAGGGGTAGCGGGAGGACTTAATGAGCAGTTCTTC
TRBV12-3/TRBV12-4,TRBJ2-7,.,.,CPSSLENKNYEQYF,TGTCCCAGCAGTTTAGAGAACAAAAACTACGAGCAGTACTTC
TRBV4-1,TRBJ2-1,.,TRBD2,CASSPGTSGFNEQFF,TGCGCCAGCAGCCCCGGGACTAGCGGGTTCAATGAGCAGTTCTTC
TRBV29-1,TRBJ2-5,many,.,CSVVRDEETQYF,TGCAGCGTCGTCCGGGACGAAGAGACCCAGTACTTC
TRBV10-2,TRBJ1-6,few,.,CASSESAGEGSPLHF,TGCGCCAGCAGTGAGTCGGCGGGCGAGGGTTCACCCCTCCACTTT
TRBV3-1,TRBJ2-1,few,TRBD2,CASSPTAGGHSNEQFF,TGTGCCAGCAGCCCTACAGCGGGAGGGCATAGCAATGAGCAGTTCTTC
TRBV5-1,TRBJ1-5,few,.,CASSFLPHSGDQPQHF,TGCGCCAGCAGCTTTTTACCCCACTCAGGGGATCAGCCCCAGCATTTT
TRBV6-6,TRBJ2-1,few,.,CASSTYNEQFF,TGTGCCAGCAGTACGTACAATGAGCAGTTCTTC
TRBV4-1,TRBJ1-5,many,.,CASSQGSVLSSNQPQHF,TGCGCCAGCAGCCAAGGTTCGGTGTTGTCGAGCAATCAGCCCCAGCATTTT
TRBV7-9,TRBJ1-1,few,.,CASSLFTAGFTEAFF,TGTGCCAGCAGCTTATTTACGGCAGGGTTCACTGAAGCTTTCTTT
TRBV4-3,TRBJ2-7,.,.,CTSSQEPQEYEQYF,TGCACCAGCAGCCAAGAGCCGCAAGAATACGAGCAGTACTTC
TRBV18,TRBJ2-3,.,TRBD1,CASSPSGTDTDTQYF,TGTGCCAGCTCACCTTCCGGGACAGACACAGATACGCAGTATTTT
TRBV7-3,TRBJ2-5,few,.,CASSPNSEQETQYF,TGTGCCAGCAGCCCGAATAGCGAACAAGAGACCCAGTACTTC